This TCR beta chain was recovered during a study of tumor and adjacent non-tumor tissue in lung cancer. No cell sorting was done before RNA was extracted from the tissue. More than 3 cm separated this lung sample from the edge of the tumor. TCRbeta libraries were built with three rounds of nested PCR, modified from ARM-PCR. TCRdb redid the calling of the multiplex PCR reads with MiXCR, one entry per CDR3 protein. The data contain 70,000 to 90,000 distinct CDR3 sequences, less than 75% of them singletons. This CDR3 is built from 16 residues. The germline V gene has CDR1 SGHAT and CDR2 FQDESV (reference sequence). The study, taken as a whole, reports: Significantly higher TCR diversity was found in tumor than normal lung.

On this clonotype itself: As yet, its antigen is unknown. At one end, the junction sequence differs from germline, possibly due to a read error.

The TCR sequence derives from a woman aged 50 to 65 with non-small cell lung cancer. The rearrangement joins TRBV11-1 to TRBJ2-1; D call uncertain. The sequenced sample consisted of distant non-tumor lung tissue. In nucleotides, the CDR3 is TGTGACAGCAGTTCACTGATGCATGCGGCTTACAATGAGCAGTTCTTC. This gives the protein CDSSSLMHAAYNEQFF.